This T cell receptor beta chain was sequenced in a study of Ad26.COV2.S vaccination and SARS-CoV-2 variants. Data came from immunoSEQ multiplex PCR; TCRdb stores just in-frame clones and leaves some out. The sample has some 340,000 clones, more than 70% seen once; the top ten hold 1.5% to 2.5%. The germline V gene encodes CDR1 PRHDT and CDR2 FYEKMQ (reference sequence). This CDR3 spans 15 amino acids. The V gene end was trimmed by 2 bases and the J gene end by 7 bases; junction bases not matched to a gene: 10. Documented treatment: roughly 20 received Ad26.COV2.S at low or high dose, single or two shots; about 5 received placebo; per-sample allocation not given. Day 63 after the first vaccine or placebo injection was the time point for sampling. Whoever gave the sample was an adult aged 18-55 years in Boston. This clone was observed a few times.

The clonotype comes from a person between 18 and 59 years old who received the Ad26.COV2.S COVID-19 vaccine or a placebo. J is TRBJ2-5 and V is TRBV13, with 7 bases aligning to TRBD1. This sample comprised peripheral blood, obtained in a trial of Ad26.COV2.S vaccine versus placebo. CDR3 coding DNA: TGTGCCAGCAGCTTACGAGGGCTCTCAGGGGGGACCCAGTACTTC. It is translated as CASSLRGLSGGTQYF.